The clone carrying this T cell receptor (beta chain) appeared a few times. Its antigen remains unidentified. Profiled with immunoSEQ multiplex PCR; TCRdb holds only in-frame clones, not every one. The table shows about 38,000 clones, with around three quarters occurring only once. The data were taken from a study of radiotherapy plus CTLA-4 blockade in lung cancer. Across the study: Objective responses emerged in 15% to 20% of patients, and around 31% attained disease control.

Study-wide results and caveats: Blood TCR clones of tumor origin expanded after radiotherapy plus ipilimumab. The best prediction of response reportedly came from early blood T cell clone dynamics, with interferon-beta.

Germline CDR1 and CDR2: SEHNR and FQNEAQ (reference sequence). The CDR3 spans 13 residues. Trimming pared 0 bases from V and 3 bases from J, leaving 5 bases between. Source: peripheral blood, taken from a patient treated with radiotherapy plus ipilimumab. This TCR came from a human donor with non-small cell lung cancer who had stable disease on radiotherapy plus ipilimumab. The chain employs TRBV7-9 and TRBJ1-1; D uncertain. The chain's CDR3 is CASSLAQDTEAFF. CDR3 in DNA: TGTGCCAGCAGCTTAGCGCAGGACACTGAAGCTTTCTTT.